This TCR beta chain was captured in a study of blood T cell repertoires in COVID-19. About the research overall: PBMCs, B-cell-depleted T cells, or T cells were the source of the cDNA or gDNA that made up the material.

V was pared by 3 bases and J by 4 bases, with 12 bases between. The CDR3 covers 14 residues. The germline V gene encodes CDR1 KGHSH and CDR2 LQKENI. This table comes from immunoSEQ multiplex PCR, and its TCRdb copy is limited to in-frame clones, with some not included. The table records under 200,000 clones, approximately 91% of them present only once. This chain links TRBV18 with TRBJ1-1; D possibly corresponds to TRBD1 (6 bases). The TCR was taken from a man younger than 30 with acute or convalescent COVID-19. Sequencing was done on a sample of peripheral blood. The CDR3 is CASSPGGQGTEAFF. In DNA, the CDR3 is TGTGCCAGCTCACCGGGGGGGCAGGGCACTGAAGCTTTCTTT.